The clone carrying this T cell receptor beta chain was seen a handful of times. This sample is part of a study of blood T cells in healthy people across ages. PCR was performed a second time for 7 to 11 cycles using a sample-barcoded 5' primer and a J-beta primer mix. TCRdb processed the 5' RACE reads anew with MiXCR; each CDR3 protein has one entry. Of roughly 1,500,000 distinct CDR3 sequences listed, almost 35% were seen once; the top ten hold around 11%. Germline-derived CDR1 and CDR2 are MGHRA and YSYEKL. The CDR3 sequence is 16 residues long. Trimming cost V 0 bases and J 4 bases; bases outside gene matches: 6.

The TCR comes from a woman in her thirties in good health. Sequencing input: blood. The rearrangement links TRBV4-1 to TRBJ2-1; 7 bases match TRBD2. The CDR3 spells CASSQDTGGKYNEQFF. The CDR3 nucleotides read TGCGCCAGCAGCCAAGATACGGGGGGAAAGTACAATGAGCAGTTCTTC.